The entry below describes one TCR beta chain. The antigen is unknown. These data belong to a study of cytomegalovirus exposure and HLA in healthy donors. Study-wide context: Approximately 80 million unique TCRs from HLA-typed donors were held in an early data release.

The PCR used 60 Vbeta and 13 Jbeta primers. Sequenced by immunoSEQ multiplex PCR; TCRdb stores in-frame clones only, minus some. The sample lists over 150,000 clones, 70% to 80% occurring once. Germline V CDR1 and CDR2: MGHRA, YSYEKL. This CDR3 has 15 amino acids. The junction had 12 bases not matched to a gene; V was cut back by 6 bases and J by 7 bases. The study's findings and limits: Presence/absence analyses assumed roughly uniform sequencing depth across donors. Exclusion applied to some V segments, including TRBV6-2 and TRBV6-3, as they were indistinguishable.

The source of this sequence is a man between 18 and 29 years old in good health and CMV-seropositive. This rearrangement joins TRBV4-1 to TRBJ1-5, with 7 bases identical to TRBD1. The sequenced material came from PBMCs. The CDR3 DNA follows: TGCGCCAGCAGTTTCGACAGGGAGGAATGGCAGCCCCAGCATTTT. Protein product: CASSFDREEWQPQHF.